These T cell receptor beta chains were read from a single sample in a study of T-cell reconstitution after alpha-beta-depleted transplantation in children. TCRdb reprocessed the PCR reads via MiXCR and lists one record per CDR3 protein. Of around 370,000 distinct CDR3 sequences in the sample, around 16% were seen once. This specimen consisted of PBMCs, mostly from graft donor cells, obtained 360 days after TCRalphabeta/CD19-depleted stem cell transplant. These receptors were collected from a male patient between 2 and 15 years old who had a stem cell transplant for acute lymphoblastic leukemia, so the T cells may come from the graft donor. The CDR3 runs from the conserved cysteine through the conserved F or W.

TRBJ2-1 | TRBV6-2/TRBV6-3 | CASSYSKGGSAFLHEQFF
TRBJ1-2 | TRBV12-3/TRBV12-4 | CASSFAGGWGYTF
TRBJ2-1 | TRBV12-3/TRBV12-4 | CASSLTGDEQFF
TRBJ2-3 | TRBV20-1 | CSASPVRTEAADTQYF
TRBJ1-4 | TRBV6-2/TRBV6-3 | CASRSINEKLFF
TRBJ2-1 | TRBV7-9 | CASSPRSVISYNEQFF
TRBJ2-1 | TRBV5-1 | CASNYGGSGRSSYNEQFF
TRBJ2-7 | TRBV20-1 | CSARDMGTGIYEQYF
TRBJ2-5 | TRBV20-1 | CSASPSGFPQETQYF
TRBJ2-2 | TRBV6-2/TRBV6-3 | CASRPGLAGGPRSGELFF
TRBJ2-5 | TRBV27 | CASSLMFLAGGPETQYF
TRBJ2-7 | TRBV7-8 | CASSYTTASYEQYF
TRBJ2-1 | TRBV29-1 | CSVETSGRGNEQFF
TRBJ2-2 | TRBV20-1 | CSGDRENTGELFF
TRBJ1-6 | TRBV6-5 | CASSYLVDSASSPLHF
TRBJ2-2 | TRBV7-8 | CASSPHVSGRNTGELFF
TRBJ2-1 | TRBV4-3 | CASSQEFAAYYNEQFF
TRBJ2-1 | TRBV20-1 | CSTLLFLGGNEQFF
TRBJ2-7 | TRBV18 | CASSPMVGYEQYF
TRBJ2-7 | TRBV7-9 | CASSLIPSRNYEQYF
TRBJ2-5 | TRBV4-2 | CASSPVRGQGQETQYF
TRBJ2-2 | TRBV11-1 | CASGPRSERPAGELFF
TRBJ2-7 | TRBV5-1 | CASSRALAYEQYF
TRBJ1-4 | TRBV15 | CATSRARWDEKLFF
TRBJ2-1 | TRBV6-2/TRBV6-3 | CASRPYRGPLLYNEQFF
TRBJ2-7 | TRBV12-3/TRBV12-4 | CASSHRDRGYEQYF
TRBJ2-7 | TRBV3-1 | CASSPLAGPNYEQYF
TRBJ2-4 | TRBV5-1 | CASSLPAGGPLAKNIQYF
TRBJ2-7 | TRBV29-1 | CSVEVDEQYF
TRBJ2-5 | TRBV29-1 | CSALLAGEETQYF
TRBJ2-2 | TRBV7-2 | CASSLAGGNTGELFF
TRBJ1-6 | TRBV12-3/TRBV12-4 | CASSPSVGLPLHF
TRBJ1-5 | TRBV25-1 | CASGPRVGGNQPQHF
TRBJ2-7 | TRBV4-1 | CASSQDEWGFNEQYF
TRBJ2-7 | TRBV4-3 | CASSQVLGGYEQYF
TRBJ2-2 | TRBV7-2 | CASSSGQGVKTGELFF
TRBJ1-4 | TRBV2 | CASSQGNKLFF
TRBJ2-1 | TRBV12-3/TRBV12-4 | CASGPLWDRLSSYNEQFF
TRBJ2-2 | TRBV27 | CASSSWGGTSVNTGELFF
TRBJ2-3 | TRBV20-1 | CSASGLAVGTQYF
TRBJ1-2 | TRBV28 | CASRKTGSYYGYTF
TRBJ2-3 | TRBV6-2/TRBV6-3 | CASSYSSRQGATDTQYF
TRBJ2-2 | TRBV20-1 | CSARRTSGRPSGELFF
TRBJ1-2 | TRBV12-3/TRBV12-4 | CASSFQGAELKSNYGYTF
TRBJ2-2 | TRBV7-3 | CASATGPGLAGAPNTGELFF
TRBJ2-7 | TRBV5-1 | CASSLVAGTSGTYEQYF
TRBJ2-5 | TRBV15 | CATRLEGETQYF
TRBJ2-3 | TRBV12-3/TRBV12-4 | CASSFFSGSTSHTDTQYF
TRBJ2-3 | TRBV20-1 | CSASGRPDTQYF
TRBJ2-5 | TRBV4-2 | CASSQESSGVYQETQYF
TRBJ2-1 | TRBV7-2 | CASTPTRDTYNEQFF
TRBJ2-3 | TRBV24-1 | CATSVGGTDTQYF
TRBJ2-7 | TRBV4-2 | CASSHDRGLEDEQYF
TRBJ2-2 | TRBV3-1 | CASSQGTDGELFF
TRBJ1-1 | TRBV7-8 | CASSSRGRGPNTEAFF
TRBJ2-5 | TRBV18 | CASSPRYETQYF
TRBJ2-4 | TRBV20-1 | CSARIRGADIQYF
TRBJ1-4 | TRBV12-3/TRBV12-4 | CASRGQPANEKLFF
TRBJ2-7 | TRBV7-9 | CASSLGVGATGEQYF